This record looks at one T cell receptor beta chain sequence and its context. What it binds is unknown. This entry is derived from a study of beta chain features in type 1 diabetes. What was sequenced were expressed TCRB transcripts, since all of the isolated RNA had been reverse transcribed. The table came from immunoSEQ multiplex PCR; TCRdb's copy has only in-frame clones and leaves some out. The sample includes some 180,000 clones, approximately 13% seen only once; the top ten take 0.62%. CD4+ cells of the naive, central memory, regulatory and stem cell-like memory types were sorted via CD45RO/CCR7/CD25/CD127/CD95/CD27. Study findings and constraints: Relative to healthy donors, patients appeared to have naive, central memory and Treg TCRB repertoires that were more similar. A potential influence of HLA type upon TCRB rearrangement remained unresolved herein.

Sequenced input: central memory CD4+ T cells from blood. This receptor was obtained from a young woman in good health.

The CDR3 DNA sequence: TGCGCCAGCAGCTTGGCCAGGGAATACGGCTACACCTTC. It yields the protein CASSLAREYGYTF. This chain connects TRBV5-1 to TRBJ1-2; TRBD1 might be the D (5 bases). CDR3 length equals 13 residues. V lost 0 bases to trimming and J lost 8 bases, with 11 bases between them. Germline assignment: CDR1 SGHRS and CDR2 YFSETQ.